This T cell receptor beta chain came from a study of blood T cell repertoires in COVID-19. Background on the study: Acute and convalescent COVID-19 specimens originated in the United States, Italy and Spain.

Germline assignment: CDR1 KGHDR and CDR2 SFDVKD. CDR3 length: 18 residues. V lost 4 bases to trimming and J lost 4 bases; unmatched junction nucleotides: 15. As handled by the study authors: Amplified reference gene primers provided the basis for estimating nucleated cell counts. Method: immunoSEQ multiplex PCR; TCRdb's copy keeps in-frame clones and lacks some. V, J and clone size reflect that table, while D and trimming were determined from the DNA. The table lists hundreds of thousands of clones, approximately 83% of them singletons. Sequenced: peripheral blood. This clonotype was obtained from a woman aged 40 to 55 with active or convalescent COVID-19. The rearrangement uses TRBV24-1 and TRBJ2-5; 9 bases are shared with TRBD1. CDR3 region: CATSEPTAGQGLGETQYF. The CDR3 DNA reads as TGTGCCACCAGTGAGCCCACCGCGGGACAGGGCTTAGGAGAGACCCAGTACTTC.